Below are 19 T cell receptor beta chains sequenced from a single sample in a study of cytomegalovirus exposure and HLA in healthy donors. Researchers ran the PCR with 60 Vbeta and 13 Jbeta primers. Here immunoSEQ multiplex PCR was the method, and the copy in TCRdb shows in-frame clones only, minus some. The sample has 100,000 to 150,000 clones; about 84% are singletons. The sequenced sample was PBMCs. All receptors derive from a middle-aged man in good health and CMV-seronegative.

The chain carries TRBV7-8 and TRBJ1-6; perhaps TRBD1 as D (6 bases). The CDR3 has 15 amino acids. The V end was cut by 5 bases, the J end by 8 bases, with 16 bases between. The germline CDR1 and CDR2 sequences are SGHVS and FQNEAQ. The DNA for the CDR3 is TGTGCCAGCAGCCGCCTATTACCAGGGGATTCACCCCTCCACTTT. Translated, it gives CASSRLLPGDSPLHF.

The rearrangement joins TRBV7-9 to TRBJ1-2; D gene unclear. This CDR3 has 17 residues. Trimming cost V 4 bases and J 4 bases, with 22 bases left between them. Looked up from germline, CDR1 is SEHNR and CDR2 is FQNEAQ (reference sequence). CDR3 nucleotides: TGTGCCAGCAGCTATACCCGCCTGGAGGTCGGCCGCTATGGCTACACCTTC. Translated, it gives CASSYTRLEVGRYGYTF.

The rearrangement joins TRBV4-1 to TRBJ1-3; D possibly corresponds to TRBD1 (6 bases). Trimming pared 1 base from V and 8 bases from J, leaving 18 bases between. Germline V CDR1 and CDR2: MGHRA, YSYEKL. The CDR3 sequence is 16 residues long. The CDR3 DNA is TGCGCCAGCAGCCAAGTGGGCGACAGGCTTCGGGACACCATATATTTT. This translates into CASSQVGDRLRDTIYF.

This sequence joins TRBV9 and TRBJ1-6, with 7 nucleotides matching TRBD1. J lost 5 bases, V lost 6 bases, and 5 bases had no gene match. CDR1 is SGDLS, CDR2 YYNGEE, per germline. This CDR3 region has 14 residues. CDR3 DNA sequence: TGTGCCAGCAAGCAGGGGGATCATAATTCACCCCTCCACTTT. Translating gives CASKQGDHNSPLHF.

J is TRBJ2-3 and V is TRBV9; the match to TRBD1 covers 7 bases. V shed 2 bases, J shed 3 bases, and the junction held 0 bases outside the gene matches. The CDR3 sequence is 13 residues long. The germline V gene encodes CDR1 SGDLS and CDR2 YYNGEE. The CDR3 DNA is TGTGCCAGCAGCGTGGGACAGACAGATACGCAGTATTTT. Protein product: CASSVGQTDTQYF.

In nucleotides, the CDR3 is TGCGCCAGCAGCCAAGATCCCCCGGTCACAGATACGCAGTATTTT. This sequence encodes CASSQDPPVTDTQYF. The chain uses TRBV4-3 and TRBJ2-3; D call uncertain. V lost 0 bases to trimming and J lost 2 bases, with 9 bases between them. This CDR3 has 15 amino acids. CDR1 is LGHNA and CDR2 is YSLEER in the germline V gene.

The chain links TRBV9 to TRBJ2-2; 7 nucleotides agree with TRBD1. The CDR3 extends over 14 amino acids. With 4 bases clipped from V and 6 bases from J, the junction kept 6 bases outside the gene matches. CDR1 is SGDLS and CDR2 is YYNGEE in the germline V gene. The CDR3 region has the DNA TGTGCCAGCAGCCCCCGACAGGGTTCCGGGGAGCTGTTTTTT. Translated, it gives CASSPRQGSGELFF. Full variable domain (missing parts from reference TRBV9 and TRBJ2-2): DSGVTQTPKHLITATGQRVTLRCSPRSGDLSVYWYQQSLDQGLQFLIQYYNGEERAKGNILERFSAQQFPDLHSELNLSSLELGDSALYFCASSPRQGSGELFFGEGSRLTVL.

This clone was observed a few times. The chain uses TRBV11-2 and TRBJ2-3, with D possibly matching TRBD1 (6 bases). Deletions cut 5 bases from V and 4 bases from J, with 19 bases between. CDR3 length: 16 residues. Germline CDR1 and CDR2: SGHAT and FQNNGV. The CDR3 protein is CASSETTGFPADTQYF. The CDR3 coding sequence is TGTGCCAGCAGCGAAACGACAGGCTTCCCCGCAGATACGCAGTATTTT. Together with reference TRBV11-2 and TRBJ2-3, the CDR3 gives the full variable domain: EAGVAQSPRYKIIEKRQSVAFWCNPISGHATLYWYQQILGQGPKLLIQFQNNGVVDDSQLPKDRFSAERLKGVDSTLKIQPAKLEDSAVYLCASSETTGFPADTQYFGPGTRLTVL.

This chain joins TRBV12-5 and TRBJ2-1; 9 nucleotides match TRBD2. There are 14 residues in the CDR3. After removal of 9 bases from V and 3 bases from J, the junction contained 6 bases not matched to a gene. Germline V gene lookup returns CDR1 LGHNT and CDR2 FRNRAP. The CDR3, as DNA: TGTGCTAGCCAGACTAGCGGAGACTACAATGAGCAGTTCTTC. It codes for CASQTSGDYNEQFF.

The chain has TRBV7-2 and TRBJ2-5; D uncertain. Trimming pared 3 bases from V and 5 bases from J, leaving 7 bases between. This CDR3 spans 12 amino acids. Germline CDR1 reads SGHTA; CDR2 reads FQGNSA. CDR3 protein: CASSFIEETQYF. In nucleotides, the CDR3 is TGTGCCAGCAGCTTCATCGAGGAGACCCAGTACTTC.

The J gene is TRBJ1-1, the V gene TRBV2, with a tentative D call TRBD1 (5 bases). The V and J ends lost 3 bases and 4 bases respectively, with 21 bases between them. The V gene's germline CDR1 is SNHLY and CDR2 FYNNEI. There are 17 residues in the CDR3. CDR3 region: CASSEAREGAYGTEAFF. The CDR3 DNA follows: TGTGCCAGCAGTGAGGCCAGGGAAGGGGCATACGGCACTGAAGCTTTCTTT.

This rearrangement joins TRBV18 to TRBJ2-7; D perhaps matches TRBD2 (5 bases). CDR1 is KGHSH and CDR2 is LQKENI in the germline V gene. This CDR3 region has 16 residues. The V gene lost 3 bases and the J gene lost 5 bases, with 20 bases spanning the gap. The CDR3 DNA reads as TGTGCCAGCTCACCGAATCTAGCTGTAGCAGCCAACGAGCAGTACTTC. It translates to CASSPNLAVAANEQYF. Drawing the rest from reference TRBV18 and TRBJ2-7, the complete variable domain is NAGVMQNPRHLVRRRGQEARLRCSPMKGHSHVYWYRQLPEEGLKFMVYLQKENIIDESGMPKERFSAEFPKEGPSILRIQQVVRGDSAAYFCASSPNLAVAANEQYFGPGTRLTVT.

There are a few counts of this clone. The chain uses TRBV6-4 and TRBJ2-3; D not resolved. Trimming pared 6 bases from V and 5 bases from J, leaving 9 bases between. CDR1 and CDR2 (germline): MRHNA, SNTAGT. The CDR3 is made up of 12 amino acids. DNA of the CDR3: TGTGCCAGCAGAGGCGGTGGAGATACGCAGTATTTT. This sequence encodes CASRGGGDTQYF.

J is TRBJ2-3 and V is TRBV20-1; the D is unclear. The CDR3 spans 11 residues. Germline V gives CDR1 DFQATT, CDR2 SNEGSKA (reference sequence). V was shortened by 4 bases and J by 11 bases, with 13 bases between the two germline ends. The CDR3 loop is CSAKLAAEQYF. CDR3 coding DNA: TGCAGTGCTAAGTTGGCCGCCGAGCAGTATTTT.

This clone was detected once. The V call is TRBV7-9, the J call TRBJ2-1; TRBD2 aligns across 11 bases. V was clipped by 5 bases and J by 0 bases; unmatched bases: 6. Germline V lookup: CDR1 SEHNR, CDR2 FQNEAQ (reference sequence). The CDR3 is made up of 17 amino acids. In DNA form, the CDR3 reads TGTGCCAGCAGCAATCCTAGCGGGGGGAGCTCCTACAATGAGCAGTTCTTC. Its protein product is CASSNPSGGSSYNEQFF.

This clone appeared a few times. At one end, the junction sequence differs from germline, possibly due to a read error. The V and J genes are TRBV7-2 and TRBJ2-4; D is possibly TRBD2 (5 bases). This CDR3 comprises 14 residues. CDR1 SGHTA and CDR2 FQGNSA come from the germline V gene. This CDR3 reads CASSFTRWENSQYF. The DNA for the CDR3 is TGTGCCAGCAGCTTCACTAGATGGGAAAACAGTCAGTACTTC.

J is TRBJ2-7 and V is TRBV28; D remains unclear. V lost 5 bases and J lost 4, with 12 bases in between. Germline V CDR1 and CDR2: MDHEN, SYDVKM. The length of the CDR3 is 13 residues. The CDR3 here is CASSTFAQYEQYF. The CDR3 DNA is TGTGCCAGCAGTACCTTCGCCCAGTACGAGCAGTACTTC.

The chain joins TRBV7-2 to TRBJ2-5; 11 positions agree with TRBD1. V dropped 6 bases and J dropped 6; count of bases not matched to a gene: 3. The CDR3 is made up of 13 amino acids. Germline loops: CDR1 SGHTA, CDR2 FQGNSA. The DNA of the CDR3 is TGTGCCAGCAGGGACAGGGGGCGGCAGACCCAGTACTTC. Protein: CASRDRGRQTQYF.

CDR3 protein: CASSSRGNEQFF. The CDR3 DNA is TGTGCCAGCAGCTCCAGGGGCAATGAGCAGTTCTTC. The rearrangement uses TRBV11-2 and TRBJ2-1; a weak D match, TRBD1 (6 bases). From germline, CDR1 is SGHAT and CDR2 FQNNGV. The CDR3 has 12 amino acids. V shed 4 bases and J shed 6 bases, with 7 bases lying between them. The whole variable domain, remainder taken from reference TRBV11-2 and TRBJ2-1, is EAGVAQSPRYKIIEKRQSVAFWCNPISGHATLYWYQQILGQGPKLLIQFQNNGVVDDSQLPKDRFSAERLKGVDSTLKIQPAKLEDSAVYLCASSSRGNEQFFGPGTRLTVL.